Listed below are T cell receptor beta chains from one sample, sequenced in a study of T-cell memory formation after mild COVID-19. TCRdb redid the calling of the 5' RACE reads with MiXCR, one entry per CDR3 protein. The sample consists of fewer than 300,000 distinct CDR3 sequences, about a sixth of them appearing once. The material sequenced was PBMCs or a T cell subset sorted from them (not recorded which). These receptors were collected from a man younger than 35 who had mild COVID-19 (a few samples of this study predate the infection). Cell type and time point are not known. CDR3s include the opening cysteine and the closing phenylalanine or tryptophan. D genes are given only for firm matches. Not all rows give a size; the values are once, few, many and, for expanded clones, a class.

abundance: -
j_gene: TRBJ2-2
v_gene: TRBV4-3
d_gene: TRBD2
CDR3aa: CASSASGGFTGELFF
CDR3nt: TGCGCCAGCAGCGCGTCCGGGGGGTTCACCGGGGAGCTGTTTTTT

abundance: -
j_gene: TRBJ2-1
v_gene: TRBV11-3
d_gene: -
CDR3aa: CASSSDRGTGEQFF
CDR3nt: TGTGCCAGCAGCTCGGATCGGGGTACGGGTGAGCAGTTCTTC

abundance: -
j_gene: TRBJ1-2
v_gene: TRBV12-3/TRBV12-4
d_gene: -
CDR3aa: CASSSQLVGGYGYTF
CDR3nt: TGTGCCAGCAGTTCCCAATTAGTGGGCGGCTATGGCTACACCTTC

abundance: -
j_gene: TRBJ2-5
v_gene: TRBV25-1
d_gene: -
CDR3aa: CASSDTGRIETQYF
CDR3nt: TGTGCCAGCAGTGATACAGGGAGGATAGAGACCCAGTACTTC

abundance: few
j_gene: TRBJ2-1
v_gene: TRBV18
d_gene: TRBD1
CDR3aa: CASSPRTGRDEQFF
CDR3nt: TGTGCCAGCTCACCCCGGACAGGGAGAGATGAGCAGTTCTTC

abundance: many
j_gene: TRBJ2-7
v_gene: TRBV4-3
d_gene: -
CDR3aa: CASSQESGLSDEQYF
CDR3nt: TGCGCCAGCAGCCAAGAGTCCGGACTATCGGACGAGCAGTACTTC

abundance: few
j_gene: TRBJ2-1
v_gene: TRBV30
d_gene: -
CDR3aa: CALSSESASYNEQFF
CDR3nt: TGTGCCTTGTCATCCGAGAGCGCCTCCTACAATGAGCAGTTCTTC

abundance: many
j_gene: TRBJ2-3
v_gene: TRBV15
d_gene: -
CDR3aa: CATSRSPTADTQYF
CDR3nt: TGTGCCACCAGCAGATCCCCGACCGCAGATACGCAGTATTTT

abundance: many
j_gene: TRBJ2-5
v_gene: TRBV5-1
d_gene: -
CDR3aa: CASSLGGLEETQYF
CDR3nt: TGCGCCAGCAGCTTGGGTGGACTTGAGGAGACCCAGTACTTC

abundance: few
j_gene: TRBJ2-1
v_gene: TRBV29-1
d_gene: -
CDR3aa: CSVNSYNEQFF
CDR3nt: TGCAGCGTTAATTCCTACAATGAGCAGTTCTTC

abundance: many
j_gene: TRBJ2-3
v_gene: TRBV5-1
d_gene: TRBD1
CDR3aa: CASSMQPGTGGDTQYF
CDR3nt: TGCGCCAGCAGCATGCAACCCGGGACAGGGGGAGATACGCAGTATTTT

abundance: few
j_gene: TRBJ2-2
v_gene: TRBV15
d_gene: -
CDR3aa: CATSRDRRGTGELFF
CDR3nt: TGTGCCACCAGCAGAGATCGTCGGGGCACCGGGGAGCTGTTTTTT

abundance: -
j_gene: TRBJ2-4
v_gene: TRBV4-3
d_gene: -
CDR3aa: CASSQDHLREAKNIQYF
CDR3nt: TGCGCCAGCAGCCAAGACCACCTCAGGGAGGCCAAAAACATTCAGTACTTC

abundance: few
j_gene: TRBJ2-3
v_gene: TRBV29-1
d_gene: -
CDR3aa: CSASFSTDTQYF
CDR3nt: TGCAGCGCCTCTTTCAGCACAGATACGCAGTATTTT

abundance: few
j_gene: TRBJ1-2
v_gene: TRBV12-3/TRBV12-4
d_gene: TRBD1
CDR3aa: CASSPDRGSSANYGYTF
CDR3nt: TGTGCCAGCAGTCCCGACAGGGGGTCGTCAGCTAACTATGGCTACACCTTC

abundance: few
j_gene: TRBJ1-1
v_gene: TRBV7-3
d_gene: -
CDR3aa: CASSLQGLTEAFF
CDR3nt: TGTGCCAGCAGCTTGCAGGGCCTCACTGAAGCTTTCTTT

abundance: few
j_gene: TRBJ2-3
v_gene: TRBV4-2
d_gene: TRBD2
CDR3aa: CASNLGLADTDTQYF
CDR3nt: TGTGCCAGTAATCTAGGACTAGCGGACACAGATACGCAGTATTTT

abundance: few
j_gene: TRBJ2-7
v_gene: TRBV10-3
d_gene: TRBD1
CDR3aa: CATRDRGPEVEQYF
CDR3nt: TGTGCCACCCGGGACAGGGGTCCGGAGGTCGAGCAGTACTTC

abundance: -
j_gene: TRBJ2-5
v_gene: TRBV7-3
d_gene: TRBD1
CDR3aa: CASSLGQDGTQYF
CDR3nt: TGTGCCAGCAGCTTGGGACAGGACGGGACCCAGTACTTC

abundance: -
j_gene: TRBJ1-4
v_gene: TRBV27
d_gene: -
CDR3aa: CASSFGGANEKLFF
CDR3nt: TGTGCCAGCAGTTTCGGAGGGGCTAATGAAAAACTGTTTTTT

abundance: -
j_gene: TRBJ1-2
v_gene: TRBV5-1
d_gene: -
CDR3aa: CASSFTEDYGYTF
CDR3nt: TGCGCCAGCAGCTTCACAGAGGACTATGGCTACACCTTC

abundance: -
j_gene: TRBJ1-4
v_gene: TRBV20-1
d_gene: -
CDR3aa: CSAKRPPGEKLFF
CDR3nt: TGCAGTGCTAAACGGCCGCCGGGGGAAAAACTGTTTTTT

abundance: few
j_gene: TRBJ2-1
v_gene: TRBV9
d_gene: -
CDR3aa: CASSVEGDSYNEQFF
CDR3nt: TGTGCCAGCAGCGTAGAGGGTGACTCCTACAATGAGCAGTTCTTC

abundance: -
j_gene: TRBJ1-1
v_gene: TRBV5-1
d_gene: -
CDR3aa: CASSLMGAEAFF
CDR3nt: TGCGCCAGCAGCTTGATGGGGGCTGAAGCTTTCTTT

abundance: few
j_gene: TRBJ1-1
v_gene: TRBV11-2
d_gene: TRBD1
CDR3aa: CASSSLGTGLNTEAFF
CDR3nt: TGTGCCAGCAGCTCCCTAGGGACAGGGCTGAACACTGAAGCTTTCTTT

abundance: few
j_gene: TRBJ2-3
v_gene: TRBV11-2
d_gene: TRBD2
CDR3aa: CASSLAGLAGADTQYF
CDR3nt: TGTGCCAGCAGCTTGGCGGGACTAGCTGGCGCAGATACGCAGTATTTT

abundance: few
j_gene: TRBJ1-1
v_gene: TRBV7-6
d_gene: -
CDR3aa: CASLTLGPNTEAFF
CDR3nt: TGTGCCAGCCTGACACTGGGGCCGAACACTGAAGCTTTCTTT

abundance: few
j_gene: TRBJ2-1
v_gene: TRBV25-1
d_gene: -
CDR3aa: CASSERNEQFF
CDR3nt: TGTGCCAGCAGTGAACGCAATGAGCAGTTCTTC

abundance: -
j_gene: TRBJ2-3
v_gene: TRBV12-3/TRBV12-4
d_gene: TRBD2
CDR3aa: CASSNLAGGTDTQYF
CDR3nt: TGTGCCAGCAGTAATCTAGCGGGGGGCACAGATACGCAGTATTTT

abundance: -
j_gene: TRBJ2-3
v_gene: TRBV7-3
d_gene: -
CDR3aa: CASSFGQHTDTQYF
CDR3nt: TGTGCCAGCAGCTTCGGACAGCACACAGATACGCAGTATTTT

abundance: many
j_gene: TRBJ1-1
v_gene: TRBV20-1
d_gene: -
CDR3aa: CSARGPRAANTEAFF
CDR3nt: TGCAGTGCTAGAGGTCCCCGGGCGGCGAACACTGAAGCTTTCTTT

abundance: few
j_gene: TRBJ2-5
v_gene: TRBV18
d_gene: -
CDR3aa: CASSPGSAQETQYF
CDR3nt: TGTGCCAGCTCACCAGGGTCGGCCCAAGAGACCCAGTACTTC

abundance: many
j_gene: TRBJ2-1
v_gene: TRBV6-6
d_gene: -
CDR3aa: CASSGTPHNEQFF
CDR3nt: TGTGCCAGCAGCGGGACACCCCACAATGAGCAGTTCTTC

abundance: few
j_gene: TRBJ1-5
v_gene: TRBV4-1
d_gene: TRBD1
CDR3aa: CASSQLGQGEQPQHF
CDR3nt: TGCGCCAGCAGCCAACTCGGACAGGGCGAACAGCCCCAGCATTTT

abundance: few
j_gene: TRBJ2-1
v_gene: TRBV25-1
d_gene: -
CDR3aa: CATSRVLHFGNNEQFF
CDR3nt: TGTGCCACCTCGAGGGTCCTTCATTTCGGGAACAATGAGCAGTTCTTC

abundance: many
j_gene: TRBJ2-5
v_gene: TRBV7-2
d_gene: -
CDR3aa: CASSLGQKQETQYF
CDR3nt: TGTGCCAGCAGCTTAGGACAAAAGCAGGAGACCCAGTACTTC

abundance: -
j_gene: TRBJ1-1
v_gene: TRBV7-2
d_gene: -
CDR3aa: CASSLGGLDGRAFF
CDR3nt: TGTGCCAGCAGCTTAGGGGGGCTGGATGGTAGAGCTTTCTTT

abundance: few
j_gene: TRBJ1-1
v_gene: TRBV12-3/TRBV12-4
d_gene: -
CDR3aa: CASSLVGHLNTEAFF
CDR3nt: TGTGCCAGCAGTTTAGTTGGCCATCTGAACACTGAAGCTTTCTTT

abundance: -
j_gene: TRBJ1-1
v_gene: TRBV5-1
d_gene: -
CDR3aa: CASSLDYTEAFF
CDR3nt: TGCGCCAGCAGCCTCGACTACACTGAAGCTTTCTTT

abundance: few
j_gene: TRBJ1-1
v_gene: TRBV20-1
d_gene: -
CDR3aa: CSAMRALNTEAFF
CDR3nt: TGCAGTGCCATGAGGGCGCTGAACACTGAAGCTTTCTTT

abundance: many
j_gene: TRBJ2-1
v_gene: TRBV6-6
d_gene: -
CDR3aa: CASRGDGATHEQFF
CDR3nt: TGTGCCAGCAGAGGTGACGGGGCTACGCATGAGCAGTTCTTC

abundance: -
j_gene: TRBJ2-7
v_gene: TRBV5-1
d_gene: TRBD1
CDR3aa: CASSYTGGIEQYF
CDR3nt: TGCGCCAGCAGCTATACAGGGGGTATCGAGCAGTACTTC

abundance: once
j_gene: TRBJ2-7
v_gene: TRBV12-3/TRBV12-4
d_gene: -
CDR3aa: CASSLIRADEQYF
CDR3nt: TGTGCCAGCAGTTTGATCAGGGCGGACGAGCAGTACTTC

abundance: -
j_gene: TRBJ2-1
v_gene: TRBV4-1
d_gene: -
CDR3aa: CASSQDRGLGNEQFF
CDR3nt: TGCGCCAGCAGCCAAGATAGGGGGTTAGGAAATGAGCAGTTCTTC

abundance: few
j_gene: TRBJ2-1
v_gene: TRBV5-1
d_gene: -
CDR3aa: CASSYPGEHNEQFF
CDR3nt: TGCGCCAGCAGCTACCCGGGAGAACACAATGAGCAGTTCTTC

abundance: few
j_gene: TRBJ2-2
v_gene: TRBV9
d_gene: TRBD1
CDR3aa: CASSVARSRDRGQGGELFF
CDR3nt: TGTGCCAGCAGCGTAGCTCGCAGCCGGGACAGGGGGCAGGGCGGGGAGCTGTTTTTT

abundance: many
j_gene: TRBJ2-2
v_gene: TRBV6-2/TRBV6-3
d_gene: -
CDR3aa: CASSYTDTGELFF
CDR3nt: TGTGCCAGCAGTTACACAGACACCGGGGAGCTGTTTTTT

abundance: -
j_gene: TRBJ2-5
v_gene: TRBV6-6
d_gene: -
CDR3aa: CASSLTGTNQETQYF
CDR3nt: TGTGCCAGCAGTCTGACTGGGACGAACCAAGAGACCCAGTACTTC

abundance: many
j_gene: TRBJ2-1
v_gene: TRBV20-1
d_gene: -
CDR3aa: CSARFGDNEQFF
CDR3nt: TGCAGTGCTAGGTTCGGGGACAATGAGCAGTTCTTC

abundance: few
j_gene: TRBJ2-3
v_gene: TRBV20-1
d_gene: -
CDR3aa: CSARTPSTDTQYF
CDR3nt: TGCAGTGCTAGAACACCCAGCACAGATACGCAGTATTTT

abundance: few
j_gene: TRBJ1-5
v_gene: TRBV20-1
d_gene: -
CDR3aa: CSARDRRLYGNQPQHF
CDR3nt: TGCAGTGCTAGAGATCGACGGTTGTATGGCAATCAGCCCCAGCATTTT

abundance: -
j_gene: TRBJ2-2
v_gene: TRBV29-1
d_gene: TRBD1
CDR3aa: CSVGTGAGGELFF
CDR3nt: TGCAGCGTGGGGACAGGGGCCGGCGGGGAGCTGTTTTTT

abundance: -
j_gene: TRBJ1-5
v_gene: TRBV7-2
d_gene: -
CDR3aa: CASSLAYGNQPQHF
CDR3nt: TGTGCCAGCAGCTTAGCCTACGGCAATCAGCCCCAGCATTTT